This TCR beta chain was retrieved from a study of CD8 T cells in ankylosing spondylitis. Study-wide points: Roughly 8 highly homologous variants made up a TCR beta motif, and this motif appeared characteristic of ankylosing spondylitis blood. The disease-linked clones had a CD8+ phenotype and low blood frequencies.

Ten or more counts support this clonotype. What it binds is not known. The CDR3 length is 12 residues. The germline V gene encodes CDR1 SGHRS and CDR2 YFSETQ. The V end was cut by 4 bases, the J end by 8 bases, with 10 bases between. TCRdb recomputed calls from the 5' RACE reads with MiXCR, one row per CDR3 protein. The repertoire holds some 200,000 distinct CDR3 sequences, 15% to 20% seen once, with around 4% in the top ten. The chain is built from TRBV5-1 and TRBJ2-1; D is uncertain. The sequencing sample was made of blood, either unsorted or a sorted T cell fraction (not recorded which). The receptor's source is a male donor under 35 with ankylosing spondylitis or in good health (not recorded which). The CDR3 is CASSHKSDEQFF. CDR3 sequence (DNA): TGCGCCAGCAGCCATAAGAGCGATGAGCAGTTCTTC.